This entry concerns a single TCR beta chain. Its antigen is not identified. The data are from a study of cytomegalovirus exposure and HLA in healthy donors. Study observations and caveats: What TCR beta sequences reportedly achieved was accurate prediction of HLA-A and HLA-B alleles in most subjects. The authors listed over 150 TCR beta chains as cytomegalovirus-associated. Earlier analysis looked at TCR beta V segments, and most were productive about 90% or about 30% of the time.

The CDR3 contains 10 residues. V was shortened by 1 base and J by 11 bases, with 8 bases between the two germline ends. From germline, CDR1 is SQVTM and CDR2 ANQGSEA. It was with 60 Vbeta and 13 Jbeta primers that the PCR ran. Profiling relied on immunoSEQ multiplex PCR, and the TCRdb table lists in-frame clones only, not all of them. The table has about 59,000 clones, around 83% seen once; the top ten hold 1.5% to 2%. The chain joins TRBV29-1 to TRBJ1-2; D ambiguous. Material: PBMCs. This TCR was recovered from a human donor in good health. The CDR3 nucleotides read TGCAGCGTTGAAGTTCCGGAGTACACCTTC. This translates into CSVEVPEYTF.